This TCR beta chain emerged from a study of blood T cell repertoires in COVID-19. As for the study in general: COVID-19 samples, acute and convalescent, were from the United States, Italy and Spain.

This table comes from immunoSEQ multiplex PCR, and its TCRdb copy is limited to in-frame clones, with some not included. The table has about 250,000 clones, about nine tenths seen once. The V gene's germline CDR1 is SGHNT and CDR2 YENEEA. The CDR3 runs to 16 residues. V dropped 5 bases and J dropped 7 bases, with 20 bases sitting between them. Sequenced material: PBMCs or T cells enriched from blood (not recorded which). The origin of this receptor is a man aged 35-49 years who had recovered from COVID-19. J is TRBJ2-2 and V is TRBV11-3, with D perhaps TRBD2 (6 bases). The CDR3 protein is CASSRGTYASGGELFF. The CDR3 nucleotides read TGTGCCAGCAGCCGGGGGACCTACGCGAGTGGCGGGGAGCTGTTTTTT. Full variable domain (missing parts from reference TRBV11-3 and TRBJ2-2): EAGVVQSPRYKIIEKKQPVAFWCNPISGHNTLYWYLQNLGQGPELLIRYENEEAVDDSQLPKDRFSAERLKGVDSTLKIQPAELGDSAVYLCASSRGTYASGGELFFGEGSRLTVL.